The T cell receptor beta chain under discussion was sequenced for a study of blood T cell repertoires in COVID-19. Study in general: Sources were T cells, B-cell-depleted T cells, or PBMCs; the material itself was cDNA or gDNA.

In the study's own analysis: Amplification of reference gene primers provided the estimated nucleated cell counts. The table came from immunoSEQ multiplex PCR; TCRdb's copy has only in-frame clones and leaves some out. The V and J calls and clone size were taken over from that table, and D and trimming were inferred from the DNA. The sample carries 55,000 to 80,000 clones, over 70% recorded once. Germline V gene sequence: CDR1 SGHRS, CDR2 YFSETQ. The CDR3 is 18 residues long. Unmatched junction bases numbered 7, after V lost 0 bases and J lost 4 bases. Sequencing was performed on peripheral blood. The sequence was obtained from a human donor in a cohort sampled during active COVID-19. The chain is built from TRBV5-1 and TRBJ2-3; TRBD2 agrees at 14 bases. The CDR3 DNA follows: TGCGCCAGCAGCTTGGCTGGGACTAGCGGGAGCGCAGCAGATACGCAGTATTTT. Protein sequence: CASSLAGTSGSAADTQYF.